The next 21 T cell receptor beta chains were all read from a single sample in a study of blood T cell repertoires in COVID-19. TCRdb keeps only in-frame clones here, not all; method: immunoSEQ multiplex PCR. Here the sample spans around 320,000 clones, roughly 89% being singletons. Sequenced material: peripheral blood. These receptors all stem from a woman under 40 with COVID-19, enrolled during active disease.

V is TRBV28 and J is TRBJ1-2; 7 nucleotides align to TRBD1. The CDR3 totals 14 residues. Germline V CDR1 and CDR2: MDHEN, SYDVKM. J gave up 2 bases and V 6 bases, and 6 bases lay outside the gene matches. Written as DNA, the CDR3 is TGTGCCAGCAGCTCCCCGGGACAGAACTATGGCTACACCTTC. Translated, it gives CASSSPGQNYGYTF.

Here the CDR3 reads CASSPFNTGELFF. The CDR3 bases are TGTGCCAGCAGCCCATTTAACACCGGGGAGCTGTTTTTT. The V and J genes are TRBV11-2 and TRBJ2-2; D is undetermined. The germline gives CDR1 SGHAT, CDR2 FQNNGV. The CDR3 runs 13 residues. V dropped 5 bases and J dropped 2 bases, with 6 bases sitting between them.

The genes are TRBV12-5 and TRBJ1-5, with D possibly matching TRBD1 (5 bases). The CDR3 runs 13 residues. From germline, CDR1 is LGHNT and CDR2 FRNRAP. The germline V and J ends were trimmed by 8 bases and 4 bases, with 12 bases remaining between them. This CDR3 is CASHPGGNQPQHF. CDR3 nucleotide sequence: TGTGCTAGTCACCCGGGGGGGAATCAGCCCCAGCATTTT.

J is TRBJ2-5 and V is TRBV19; the D gene is possibly TRBD2 (6 bases). The CDR3 spans 13 residues. Germline-derived CDR1 and CDR2 are LNHDA and SQIVND (reference sequence). Between the trimmed V and J ends, which lost 4 bases and 5 bases, there was a span of 11 bases. CDR3 loop: CASSKEGFETQYF. In DNA, the CDR3 is TGTGCCAGTAGTAAGGAGGGCTTTGAGACCCAGTACTTC.

DNA for the CDR3: TGTGCCAGCAGCTTACAGGGGTCAGGCGAGCAGTACTTC. Amino acids: CASSLQGSGEQYF. The chain combines TRBV11-2 with TRBJ2-7; TRBD1 is a possible D gene (6 bases). The germline gives CDR1 SGHAT, CDR2 FQNNGV. The CDR3 covers 13 residues. Trimming left V 2 bases short and J 6 bases short, with 11 bases between.

V and J are TRBV11-2 and TRBJ1-6; D is uncertain. V was cut by 5 bases and J by 5 bases, with 13 bases left in between. The CDR3 has 15 residues. Looked up from germline, CDR1 is SGHAT and CDR2 is FQNNGV. In nucleotides, the CDR3 is TGTGCCAGCAGCCAGTTTGGGAGCGATAATTCACCCCTCCACTTT. This encodes CASSQFGSDNSPLHF.

The J gene is TRBJ1-2, the V gene TRBV3-1 (or the pseudogene TRBV3-2); 9 positions match TRBD1. CDR3 length: 17 residues. Germline V gene sequence: CDR1 LGHDT, CDR2 YNNKEL (reference sequence). J lost 5 bases, V lost 2 bases, and 12 bases had no gene match. The CDR3 here is CASSQSFVQGAGYGYTF. As DNA, the CDR3 is TGTGCCAGCAGCCAATCCTTTGTACAGGGGGCAGGGTATGGCTACACCTTC.

On this clone itself: The junction and the germline gene differ at one end; a read error may be behind it. The chain joins TRBV20-1 to TRBJ1-4, with D uncertain. Germline CDR1 reads DFQATT; CDR2 reads SNEGSKA (reference sequence). CDR3 length: 11 residues. The CDR3 loop is CRAGRSEKLFF. The CDR3 DNA reads as TGTAGAGCGGGAAGGAGTGAAAAACTGTTTTTT.

The rearrangement uses TRBV5-5 and TRBJ1-2; no clear D. In germline, CDR1 is SGHKS, CDR2 YYEKEE (reference sequence). CDR3 length: 13 amino acids. The V and J ends lost 0 bases and 4 bases respectively, with 7 bases between them. The CDR3 protein is CASSLGGSYGYTF. The CDR3 nucleotides read TGTGCCAGCAGCTTGGGCGGATCCTATGGCTACACCTTC.

The V and J genes are TRBV5-8 and TRBJ2-7, with 11 bases identical to TRBD2. After removal of 3 bases from V and 2 bases from J, the junction contained 7 bases not matched to a gene. The CDR3 spans 16 residues. CDR1 is SGHTS and CDR2 is YDEGEE in the germline V gene. CDR3 region: CASSSLLAGAAYEQYF. The CDR3 region has the DNA TGTGCCAGCAGCTCCCTACTAGCGGGGGCCGCCTACGAGCAGTACTTC.

This chain joins TRBV4-1 and TRBJ1-5; perhaps TRBD1 as D (6 bases). The CDR3 covers 16 residues. The germline V and J ends were trimmed by 4 bases and 1 base, with 14 bases remaining between them. Germline values: CDR1 MGHRA, CDR2 YSYEKL. The CDR3 here is CASSPTGTRSNQPQHF. The CDR3 region has the DNA TGCGCCAGCAGCCCCACAGGGACCAGGAGCAATCAGCCCCAGCATTTT.

The chain uses TRBV5-8 and TRBJ2-3; no clear D gene. This CDR3 is 13 amino acids long. V shed 1 base and J shed 6 bases, with 9 bases lying between them. Germline V CDR1 and CDR2: SGHTS, YDEGEE. The CDR3 DNA reads TGTGCCAGCAGCTTGCGCCGAGAGGATACGCAGTATTTT. Protein product: CASSLRREDTQYF.

The genes are TRBV19 and TRBJ1-3; 8 bases map to TRBD1. With 3 bases clipped from V and 4 bases from J, the junction kept 14 bases outside the gene matches. Germline lookup yields CDR1 LNHDA and CDR2 SQIVND (reference sequence). The CDR3 is 18 amino acids. Here the CDR3 DNA reads TGTGCCAGTAGTATCGATCTGGCGTGGACAGGGATCGGAAACACCATATATTTT. The encoded protein is CASSIDLAWTGIGNTIYF. Filled out from reference TRBV19 and TRBJ1-3, the complete variable domain reads DGGITQSPKYLFRKEGQNVTLSCEQNLNHDAMYWYRQDPGQGLRLIYYSQIVNDFQKGDIAEGYSVSREKKESFPLTVTSAQKNPTAFYLCASSIDLAWTGIGNTIYFGEGSWLTVV.

This clone came up a few times. The genes are TRBV5-4 and TRBJ2-5; possible D gene TRBD2, 5 bases. Germline V gives CDR1 SGHNT, CDR2 YYREEE (reference sequence). Between the trimmed V and J ends, which lost 7 bases and 7 bases, there was a span of 17 bases. This CDR3 region has 13 residues. DNA of the CDR3: TGTGCCAGCTCCGGCGGGTCCAGTGGGACCCAGTACTTC. This translates into CASSGGSSGTQYF.

As DNA, the CDR3 is TGTGCCAGCACCCCCGGACAGGTCGACACTGAAGCTTTCTTT. Its translation is CASTPGQVDTEAFF. The rearrangement links TRBV5-5 to TRBJ1-1, with 7 bases matching TRBD1. Germline V gene sequence: CDR1 SGHKS, CDR2 YYEKEE (reference sequence). V dropped 6 bases and J dropped 3; count of bases not matched to a gene: 8. This CDR3 is 14 amino acids long. The variable domain in full, completed from reference TRBV5-5 and TRBJ1-1, reads DAGVTQSPTHLIKTRGQQVTLRCSPISGHKSVSWYQQVLGQGPQFIFQYYEKEERGRGNFPDRFSARQFPNYSSELNVNALLLGDSALYLCASTPGQVDTEAFFGQGTRLTVV.

The J gene is TRBJ2-5, the V gene TRBV5-4, with D tentatively TRBD1 (7 bases). The CDR3 runs to 14 residues. V lost 4 bases and J 4 bases, leaving 14 bases between the germline ends. CDR1 is SGHNT, CDR2 YYREEE, per germline (reference sequence). CDR3 in amino acids: CASSQPGGRETQYF. Here the CDR3 DNA reads TGTGCCAGCAGCCAACCAGGGGGGCGAGAGACCCAGTACTTC.

V and J are TRBV5-1 and TRBJ1-6; no reliable D call. The germline CDR1 and CDR2 sequences are SGHRS and YFSETQ. The V end was cut by 4 bases, the J end by 7 bases, with 15 bases between. CDR3 length equals 15 residues. This CDR3 reads CASSPTGGSNSPLHF. For the CDR3, the DNA is TGCGCCAGCAGCCCGACTGGCGGATCCAATTCACCCCTCCACTTT.

The gene calls are TRBV5-5 and TRBJ1-2, with D perhaps matching TRBD1 (6 bases). The CDR3 length is 15 residues. Germline V gene lookup returns CDR1 SGHKS and CDR2 YYEKEE (reference sequence). Trimming shortened V by 0 bases and J by 1 base, and 10 bases separated the two germline ends. CDR3: CASSLGPGDNYGYTF. The CDR3, as DNA: TGTGCCAGCAGCTTGGGTCCAGGGGATAACTATGGCTACACCTTC.

This sequence joins TRBV11-2 and TRBJ2-6, with D unclear. Trimming stripped 1 base from V and 19 bases from J, with 8 bases between. Germline values: CDR1 SGHAT, CDR2 FQNNGV. The CDR3 spans 10 residues. The CDR3 bases are TGTGCCAGCAGCTTAGGGCTCGTCACTTTC. It codes for CASSLGLVTF. Using reference TRBV11-2 and TRBJ2-6 for the parts outside the CDR3, the full variable domain is EAGVAQSPRYKIIEKRQSVAFWCNPISGHATLYWYQQILGQGPKLLIQFQNNGVVDDSQLPKDRFSAERLKGVDSTLKIQPAKLEDSAVYLCASSLGLVTFGAGSRLTVL.

The V and J genes are TRBV3-1 (or the pseudogene TRBV3-2) and TRBJ2-7; 7 nucleotides match TRBD1. With 3 bases clipped from V and 3 bases from J, the junction kept 5 bases outside the gene matches. CDR1 and CDR2 from the germline V gene are LGHDT and YNNKEL (reference sequence). The CDR3 length is 14 residues. The CDR3 DNA reads TGTGCCAGCAGCCATCAGGGGGTGGACTACGAGCAGTACTTC. Its translation is CASSHQGVDYEQYF.

This clone has only one observation. The chain carries TRBV24-1 and TRBJ2-1; 8 bases line up with TRBD2. With 1 base clipped from V and 7 bases from J, the junction kept 8 bases outside the gene matches. Looked up from germline, CDR1 is KGHDR and CDR2 is SFDVKD. The CDR3 is 16 amino acids. This CDR3 is CATSDFSGSGANEQFF. The CDR3 DNA sequence: TGTGCCACCAGTGATTTCTCGGGTAGCGGGGCGAATGAGCAGTTCTTC.